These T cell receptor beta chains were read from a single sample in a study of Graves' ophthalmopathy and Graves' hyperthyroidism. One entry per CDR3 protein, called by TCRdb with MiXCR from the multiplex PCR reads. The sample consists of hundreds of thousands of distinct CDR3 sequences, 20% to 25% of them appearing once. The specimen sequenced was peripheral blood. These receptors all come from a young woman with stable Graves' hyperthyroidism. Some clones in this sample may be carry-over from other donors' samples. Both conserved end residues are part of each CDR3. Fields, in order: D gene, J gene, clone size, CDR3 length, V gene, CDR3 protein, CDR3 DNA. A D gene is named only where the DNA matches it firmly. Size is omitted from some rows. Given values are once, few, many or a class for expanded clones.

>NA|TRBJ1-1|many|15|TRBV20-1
CSATDSPPGNTEAFF
TGCAGTGCTACTGACAGTCCACCCGGGAACACTGAAGCTTTCTTT
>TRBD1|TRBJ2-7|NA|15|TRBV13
CASSLDGQGANEQYF
TGTGCCAGCAGCTTAGATGGACAGGGGGCCAACGAGCAGTACTTC
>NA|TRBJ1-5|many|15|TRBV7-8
CASSLQAESNQPQHF
TGTGCCAGCAGCTTACAAGCGGAGAGCAATCAGCCCCAGCATTTT
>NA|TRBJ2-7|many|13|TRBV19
CASSVTDTYEQYF
TGTGCCAGTAGTGTTACGGATACCTACGAGCAGTACTTC
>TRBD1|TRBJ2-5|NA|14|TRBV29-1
CSTGQGAVRETQYF
TGCAGCACGGGACAGGGGGCGGTTAGGGAGACCCAGTACTTC
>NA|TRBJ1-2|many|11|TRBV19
CASEQNYGYTF
TGTGCCAGTGAACAGAACTATGGCTACACCTTC
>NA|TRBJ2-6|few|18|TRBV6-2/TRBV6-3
CASSPRETGPPGANVLTF
TGTGCCAGCAGCCCCCGGGAGACAGGGCCTCCTGGGGCCAACGTCCTGACTTTC
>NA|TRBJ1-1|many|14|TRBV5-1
CASSLTRDGTEAFF
TGCGCCAGCAGCTTGACCCGGGATGGTACTGAAGCTTTCTTT
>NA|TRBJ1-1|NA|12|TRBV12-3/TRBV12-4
CASTLGGYEAFF
TGTGCCAGCACCCTGGGGGGGTATGAAGCTTTCTTT
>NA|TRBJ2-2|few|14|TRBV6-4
CASSWETNTGELFF
TGTGCCAGCAGTTGGGAAACAAACACCGGGGAGCTGTTTTTT
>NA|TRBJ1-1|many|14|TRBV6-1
CASSGGYSNTEAFF
TGTGCCAGCAGTGGCGGATACTCGAACACTGAAGCTTTCTTT
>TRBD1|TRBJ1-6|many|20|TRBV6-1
CASSEDVGTGASLYNSPLHF
TGTGCCAGCAGTGAAGATGTCGGGACAGGGGCCTCCCTCTATAATTCACCCCTCCACTTT
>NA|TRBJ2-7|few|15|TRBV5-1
CASSLDWSGTYEQYF
TGCGCCAGCAGCTTGGATTGGTCGGGGACCTACGAGCAGTACTTC
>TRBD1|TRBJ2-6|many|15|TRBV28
CASSSGGTGANVLTF
TGTGCCAGCAGCTCAGGGGGCACTGGGGCCAACGTCCTGACTTTC
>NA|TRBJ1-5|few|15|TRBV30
CAWLPAGRDNQPQHF
TGTGCCTGGCTTCCCGCGGGCCGGGACAATCAGCCCCAGCATTTT
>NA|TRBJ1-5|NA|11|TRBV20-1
CSARKGQPQHF
TGCAGTGCTAGGAAGGGGCAGCCCCAGCATTTT
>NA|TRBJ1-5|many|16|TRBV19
CASSIDLRGLNQPQHF
TGTGCCAGTAGTATAGATCTAAGGGGATTGAATCAGCCCCAGCATTTT
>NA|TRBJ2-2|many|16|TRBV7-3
CASSPQTGVGTGELFF
TGTGCCAGCAGCCCCCAGACGGGAGTAGGGACCGGGGAGCTGTTTTTT
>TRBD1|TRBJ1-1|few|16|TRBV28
CASSSPGQGSYTEAFF
TGTGCCAGCAGTTCCCCGGGACAGGGGTCATACACTGAAGCTTTCTTT
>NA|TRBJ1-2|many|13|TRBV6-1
CASRSQGRYGYTF
TGTGCCAGCAGATCACAGGGACGCTATGGCTACACCTTC
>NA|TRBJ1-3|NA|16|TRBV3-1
CASSHVSSGPSNTIYF
TGTGCCAGCAGCCATGTAAGCAGCGGACCCTCAAACACCATATATTTT
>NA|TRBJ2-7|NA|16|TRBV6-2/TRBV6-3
CASSYDVAVMSYEQYF
TGTGCCAGCAGTTACGACGTGGCAGTAATGTCTTACGAGCAGTACTTC
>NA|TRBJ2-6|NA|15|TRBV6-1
CASSPYTSGANVLTF
TGTGCCAGCAGCCCCTATACTTCTGGGGCCAACGTCCTGACTTTC
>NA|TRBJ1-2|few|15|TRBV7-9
CASSQTDRTNYGYTF
TGTGCCAGCAGCCAAACCGACAGGACTAACTATGGCTACACCTTC
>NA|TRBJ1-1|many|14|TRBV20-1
CSARGQRGNTEAFF
TGCAGTGCTAGAGGTCAGAGGGGAAACACTGAAGCTTTCTTT
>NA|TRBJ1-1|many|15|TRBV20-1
CSARELSGLNTEAFF
TGCAGTGCTAGAGAGTTAAGTGGGCTGAACACTGAAGCTTTCTTT
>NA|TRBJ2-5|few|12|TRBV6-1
CASSAPTRTQYF
TGTGCCAGCAGTGCACCAACTCGGACCCAGTACTTC
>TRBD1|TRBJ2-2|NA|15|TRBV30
CAWSEGDRVAGELFF
TGTGCCTGGAGTGAGGGGGACAGGGTTGCCGGGGAGCTGTTTTTT
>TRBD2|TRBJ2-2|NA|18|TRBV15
CATSRPGLAGLNTGELFF
TGTGCCACCAGCAGACCGGGACTAGCGGGGCTGAACACCGGGGAGCTGTTTTTT
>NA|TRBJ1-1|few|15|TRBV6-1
CASSERTEGNTEAFF
TGTGCCAGCAGTGAGCGGACAGAGGGGAACACTGAAGCTTTCTTT
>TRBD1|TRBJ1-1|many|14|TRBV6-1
CASSPGQGAFEAFF
TGTGCCAGCAGTCCTGGACAGGGGGCGTTTGAAGCTTTCTTT
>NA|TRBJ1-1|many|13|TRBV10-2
CASSRGGDTEAFF
TGCGCCAGCAGTAGGGGCGGTGACACTGAAGCTTTCTTT
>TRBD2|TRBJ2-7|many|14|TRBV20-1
CSARSPGGSYEQYF
TGCAGTGCTAGGTCGCCGGGGGGATCCTACGAGCAGTACTTC
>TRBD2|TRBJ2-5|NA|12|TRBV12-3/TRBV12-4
CASSPTGGDQYF
TGTGCCAGCAGCCCGACGGGGGGAGACCAGTACTTC
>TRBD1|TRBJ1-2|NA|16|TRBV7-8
CASSLRTGGVKYGYTF
TGTGCCAGCAGCTTAAGGACAGGGGGTGTGAAGTATGGCTACACCTTC
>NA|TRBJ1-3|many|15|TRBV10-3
CAISGGALSGNTIYF
TGTGCCATCAGCGGTGGGGCCCTCTCTGGAAACACCATATATTTT
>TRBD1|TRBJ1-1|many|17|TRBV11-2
CASSLGHGTGEDTEAFF
TGTGCCAGCAGCTTAGGTCACGGGACAGGGGAGGATACTGAAGCTTTCTTT
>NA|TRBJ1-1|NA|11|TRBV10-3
CATGLGPEAFF
TGTGCCACCGGACTGGGACCTGAAGCTTTCTTT
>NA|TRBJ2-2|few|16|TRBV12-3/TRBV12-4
CASKWDSHTDTGELFF
TGTGCCAGCAAATGGGACTCCCATACGGACACCGGGGAGCTGTTTTTT
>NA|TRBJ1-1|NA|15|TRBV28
CASSSPGTIFTEAFF
TGTGCCAGCAGTTCCCCCGGGACAATTTTTACTGAAGCTTTCTTT
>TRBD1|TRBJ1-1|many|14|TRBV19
CASTSGQPNTEAFF
TGTGCCAGTACCTCGGGACAGCCAAACACTGAAGCTTTCTTT
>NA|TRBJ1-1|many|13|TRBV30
CAWSGDPWTEAFF
TGTGCCTGGAGTGGGGACCCCTGGACTGAAGCTTTCTTT
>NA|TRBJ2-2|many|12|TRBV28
CASSIEGLELFF
TGTGCCAGCAGTATCGAAGGACTCGAGCTGTTTTTT
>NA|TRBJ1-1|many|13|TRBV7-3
CASSSNPNTEAFF
TGTGCCAGCAGCTCGAACCCGAACACTGAAGCTTTCTTT
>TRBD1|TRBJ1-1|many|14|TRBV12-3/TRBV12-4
CASRMGQGISEAFF
TGTGCCAGCAGGATGGGACAGGGGATTAGTGAAGCTTTCTTT
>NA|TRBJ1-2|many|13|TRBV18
CASSPFQEDGYTF
TGTGCCAGCTCACCGTTCCAGGAGGACGGCTACACCTTC
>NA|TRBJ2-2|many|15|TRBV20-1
CSARDLAENTGELFF
TGCAGTGCTAGAGATTTAGCGGAGAACACCGGGGAGCTGTTTTTT
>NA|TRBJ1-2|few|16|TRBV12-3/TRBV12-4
CASSRGRIRANYGYTF
TGTGCCAGCAGTCGAGGACGGATACGAGCTAACTATGGCTACACCTTC
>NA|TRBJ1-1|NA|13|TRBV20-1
CSAGKTGSTEAFF
TGCAGTGCTGGAAAAACAGGGTCCACTGAAGCTTTCTTT
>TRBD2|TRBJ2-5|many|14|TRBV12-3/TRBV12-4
CASSTSGRLETQYF
TGTGCCAGCAGTACTAGCGGGAGATTGGAGACCCAGTACTTC
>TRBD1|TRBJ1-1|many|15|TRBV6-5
CASSYRQGLNTEAFF
TGTGCCAGCAGTTACCGACAGGGATTGAACACTGAAGCTTTCTTT
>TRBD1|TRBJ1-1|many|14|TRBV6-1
CASKVTGGFPEAFF
TGTGCCAGCAAAGTGACAGGGGGCTTTCCTGAAGCTTTCTTT
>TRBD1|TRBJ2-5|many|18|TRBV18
CASSPPQGQGARQETQYF
TGTGCCAGCTCACCACCGCAAGGACAGGGGGCCAGGCAAGAGACCCAGTACTTC
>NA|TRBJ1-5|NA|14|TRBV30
CAWSADRVYQPQHF
TGTGCCTGGAGCGCCGACAGAGTCTATCAGCCCCAGCATTTT